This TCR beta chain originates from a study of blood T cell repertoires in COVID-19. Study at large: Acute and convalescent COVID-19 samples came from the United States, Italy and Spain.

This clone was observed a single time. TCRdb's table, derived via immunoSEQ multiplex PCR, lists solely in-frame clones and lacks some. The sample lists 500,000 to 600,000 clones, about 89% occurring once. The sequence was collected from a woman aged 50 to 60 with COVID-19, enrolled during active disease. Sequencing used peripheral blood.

Here the CDR3 reads CASSFGFPISGNTIYF. CDR3 coding DNA: TGTGCCAGCAGCTTTGGCTTTCCGATCTCTGGAAACACCATATATTTT. V and J are TRBV5-6 and TRBJ1-3, with D uncertain. Germline V lookup: CDR1 SGHDT, CDR2 YYEEEE. The CDR3 extends over 16 amino acids. V lost 2 bases to trimming and J lost 0 bases, with 12 bases between them.